This TCR beta chain was recorded in a study of blood T cell repertoires in COVID-19. The CDR3 contains 14 residues. The germline CDR1 and CDR2 sequences are LNHNV and YYDKDF (reference sequence). V shed 5 bases and J shed 5 bases, with 15 bases lying between them. Clones were sequenced by immunoSEQ multiplex PCR, and TCRdb holds only the in-frame ones, with some missing. The sample consists of about 140,000 clones, 88% of them appearing once. This TCR came from a woman aged 55-70 years with acute or convalescent COVID-19. The chain recombines TRBV15 with TRBJ1-2, with no clear D. What was sequenced was peripheral blood. CDR3 sequence: CATSVQDSPYGYTF. The CDR3 DNA sequence: TGTGCCACCAGCGTTCAGGATTCACCTTATGGCTACACCTTC.